The 5 T cell receptor beta chains below were found in one sample sequenced in a study of CD8 T cells in ankylosing spondylitis. MiXCR, applied by TCRdb to the 5' RACE reads, yields one record per CDR3 protein. The sample has around 130,000 distinct CDR3 sequences, about a tenth seen once. Source material: blood, either unsorted or a sorted T cell fraction (not recorded which). Every receptor here comes from a male donor with ankylosing spondylitis or in good health (not recorded which).

This clonotype was seen many times. The chain combines TRBV7-9 with TRBJ2-7, with D possibly TRBD2 on 6 matching bases. This CDR3 region has 14 residues. Germline CDR1 SEHNR, CDR2 FQNEAQ (reference sequence). The germline V and J ends were trimmed by 5 bases and 4 bases, with 15 bases remaining between them. The CDR3 DNA is TGTGCCAGCAGCCATCCTGGGGGAGGATACGAGCAGTACTTC. Encoded protein: CASSHPGGGYEQYF.

As to this clonotype: This may be a read error, as it is one base from a much larger clone. The V and J genes are TRBV20-1 and TRBJ2-1; 7 bases align to TRBD2. CDR1 is DFQATT, CDR2 SNEGSKA, per germline (reference sequence). Germline trimming cut 6 bases from V and 12 bases from J; bases unmatched to any gene: 8. The CDR3 extends over 11 amino acids. CDR3 bases: TGCAGTGCCGGGACTATCGGGAGGCAGTTCTTC. It encodes CSAGTIGRQFF.

Regarding this clonotype: The CDR3 end shows no conserved phenylalanine or tryptophan, and so a read error is likely. The chain recombines TRBV29-1 with TRBJ1-1; no reliable D call. CDR1 and CDR2 from the germline V gene are SQVTM and ANQGSEA. The V gene lost 7 bases and the J gene lost 4 bases, with 16 bases spanning the gap. The CDR3 is 13 amino acids. The CDR3, as DNA: TGCAGCGCCCTGCTGGTGGTTTCCACTGAAGCTTTCTCT. Protein: CSALLVVSTEAFS.

This clonotype has at least ten counts. The chain uses TRBV9 and TRBJ2-1, with unresolved D. V shed 2 bases and J shed 1 base, with 7 bases lying between them. Germline V gene lookup returns CDR1 SGDLS and CDR2 YYNGEE. The CDR3 sequence is 14 residues long. CDR3 region: CASSVLVSYNEQFF. CDR3 DNA sequence: TGTGCCAGCAGCGTTTTAGTGTCCTACAATGAGCAGTTCTTC.

This clonotype was recorded at least ten times. The chain is built from TRBV7-8 and TRBJ2-7; the D is unclear. Germline CDR1 reads SGHVS; CDR2 reads FQNEAQ. V shed 5 bases and J shed 5 bases, with 10 bases lying between them. This CDR3 region has 12 residues. The CDR3 DNA reads TGTGCCAGCAGCCTGGGGATCGACGAGCAGTACTTC. Translated: CASSLGIDEQYF.